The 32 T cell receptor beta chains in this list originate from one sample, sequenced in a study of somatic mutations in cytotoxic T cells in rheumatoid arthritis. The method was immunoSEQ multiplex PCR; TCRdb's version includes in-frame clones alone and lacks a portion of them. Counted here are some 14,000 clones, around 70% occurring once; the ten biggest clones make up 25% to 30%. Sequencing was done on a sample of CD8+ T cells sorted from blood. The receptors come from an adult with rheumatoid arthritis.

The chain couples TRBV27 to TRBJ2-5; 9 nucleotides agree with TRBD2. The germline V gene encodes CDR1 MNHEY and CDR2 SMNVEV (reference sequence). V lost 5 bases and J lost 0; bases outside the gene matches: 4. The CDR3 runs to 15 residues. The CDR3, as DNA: TGTGCCAGCAGTATTAGCGGGGGTTACCAAGAGACCCAGTACTTC. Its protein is CASSISGGYQETQYF.

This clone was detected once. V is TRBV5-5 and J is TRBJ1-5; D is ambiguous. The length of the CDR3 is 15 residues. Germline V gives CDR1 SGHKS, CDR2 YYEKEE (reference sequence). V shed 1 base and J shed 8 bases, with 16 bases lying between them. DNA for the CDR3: TGTGCCAGCAGCTTGCGGGCTTCCCCGAGTAAGCCCCAGCATTTT. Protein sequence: CASSLRASPSKPQHF. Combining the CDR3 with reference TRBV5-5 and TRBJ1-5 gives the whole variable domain DAGVTQSPTHLIKTRGQQVTLRCSPISGHKSVSWYQQVLGQGPQFIFQYYEKEERGRGNFPDRFSARQFPNYSSELNVNALLLGDSALYLCASSLRASPSKPQHFGDGTRLSIL.

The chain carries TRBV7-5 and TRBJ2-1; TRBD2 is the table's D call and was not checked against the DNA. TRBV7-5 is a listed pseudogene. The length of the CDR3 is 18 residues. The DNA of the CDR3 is TGTGCCAGAGGGTTAAGGGCTAGCGGGGGACGTACGGGGAATGAGCAGTTCTTC. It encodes CARGLRASGGRTGNEQFF.

CDR3 sequence (DNA): TGTGCCAGCAGCCTTGACTTTGTCGGGGAGCTGTTTTTT. Its translation is CASSLDFVGELFF. The chain couples TRBV11-3 to TRBJ2-2; unclear D gene. Germline CDR1 reads SGHNT; CDR2 reads YENEEA. The CDR3 has 13 amino acids. Trimming took 5 bases from V and 7 from J, leaving 11 bases between them.

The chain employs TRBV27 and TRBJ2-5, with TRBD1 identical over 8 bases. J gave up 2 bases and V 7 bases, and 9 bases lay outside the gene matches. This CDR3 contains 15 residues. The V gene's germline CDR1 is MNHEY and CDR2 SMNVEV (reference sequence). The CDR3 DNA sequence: TGTGCCAGCAAGCTGGCAGGGGGCGATCAAGAGACCCAGTACTTC. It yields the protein CASKLAGGDQETQYF.

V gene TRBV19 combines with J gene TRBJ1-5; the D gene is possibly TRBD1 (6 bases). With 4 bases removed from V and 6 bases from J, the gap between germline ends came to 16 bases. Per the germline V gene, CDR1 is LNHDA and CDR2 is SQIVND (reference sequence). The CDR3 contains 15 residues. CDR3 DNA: TGTGCCAGTAGTAACTCCGGGGGGCCGAGTCAGCCCCAGCATTTT. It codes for CASSNSGGPSQPQHF.

CDR3 in DNA: TGTGCCAGCAGCCCCGGGGGGGCCCCAGATACGCAGTATTTT. Amino acid sequence: CASSPGGAPDTQYF. V usage is TRBV7-9 and J usage is TRBJ2-3, with 8 bases fitting TRBD2. This CDR3 has 14 amino acids. Germline loops: CDR1 SEHNR, CDR2 FQNEAQ (reference sequence). The V segment lost 5 bases and the J segment 4 bases; nucleotides outside the gene matches: 5.

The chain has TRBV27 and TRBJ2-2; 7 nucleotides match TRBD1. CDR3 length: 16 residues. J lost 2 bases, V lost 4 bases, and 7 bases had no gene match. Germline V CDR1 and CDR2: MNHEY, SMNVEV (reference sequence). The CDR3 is CASSYLDRVNTGELFF. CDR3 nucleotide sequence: TGTGCCAGCAGTTACCTAGACAGGGTTAACACCGGGGAGCTGTTTTTT.

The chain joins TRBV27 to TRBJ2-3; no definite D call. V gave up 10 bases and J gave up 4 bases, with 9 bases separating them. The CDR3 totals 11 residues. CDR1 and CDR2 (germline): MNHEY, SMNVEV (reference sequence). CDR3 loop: CATRTADTQYF. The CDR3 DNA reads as TGTGCCACCCGTACGGCAGATACGCAGTATTTT.

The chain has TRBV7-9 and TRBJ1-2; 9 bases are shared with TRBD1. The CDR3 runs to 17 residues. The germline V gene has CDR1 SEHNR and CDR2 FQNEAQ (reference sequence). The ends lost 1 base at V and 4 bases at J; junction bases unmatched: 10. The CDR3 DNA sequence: TGTGCCAGCAGCTTAGGTCAAACAGGGGGCTCGCTCTATGGCTACACCTTC. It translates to CASSLGQTGGSLYGYTF.

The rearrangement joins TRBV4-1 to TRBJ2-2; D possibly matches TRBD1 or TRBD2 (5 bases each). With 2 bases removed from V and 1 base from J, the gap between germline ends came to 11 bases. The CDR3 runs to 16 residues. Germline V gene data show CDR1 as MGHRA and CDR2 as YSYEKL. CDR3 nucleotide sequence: TGCGCCAGCAGCCAACGTACGGGGCTGAACACCGGGGAGCTGTTTTTT. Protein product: CASSQRTGLNTGELFF.

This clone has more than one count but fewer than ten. CDR3 region: CASSGQTGGDYGYTF. In nucleotides, the CDR3 is TGTGCCAGCAGCGGACAGACAGGGGGGGACTATGGCTACACCTTC. The J gene is TRBJ1-2, the V gene TRBV9, with 9 bases fitting TRBD1. Unmatched junction bases numbered 6, after V lost 3 bases and J lost 3 bases. Germline CDR1 is SGDLS and CDR2 is YYNGEE. The CDR3 consists of 15 residues.

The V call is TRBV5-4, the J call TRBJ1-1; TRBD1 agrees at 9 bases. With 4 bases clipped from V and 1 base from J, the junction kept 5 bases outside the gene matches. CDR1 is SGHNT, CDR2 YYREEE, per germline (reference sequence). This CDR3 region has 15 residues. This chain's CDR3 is CASSAETGGNTEAFF. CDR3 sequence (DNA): TGTGCCAGCAGCGCCGAGACAGGGGGGAACACTGAAGCTTTCTTT.

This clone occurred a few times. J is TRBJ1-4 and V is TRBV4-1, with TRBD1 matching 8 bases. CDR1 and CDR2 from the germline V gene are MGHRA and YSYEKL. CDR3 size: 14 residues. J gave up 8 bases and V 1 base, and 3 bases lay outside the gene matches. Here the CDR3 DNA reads TGCGCCAGCAGCCAAGCAGGGGGCGGAGAAAAACTGTTTTTT. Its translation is CASSQAGGGEKLFF.

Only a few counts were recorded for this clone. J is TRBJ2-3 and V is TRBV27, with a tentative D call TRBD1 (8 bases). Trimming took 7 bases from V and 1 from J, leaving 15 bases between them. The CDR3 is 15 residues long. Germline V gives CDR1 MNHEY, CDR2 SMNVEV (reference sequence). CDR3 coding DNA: TGTGCCAGCACCCCGGGGGGACAGGGCACAGATACGCAGTATTTT. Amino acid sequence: CASTPGGQGTDTQYF.

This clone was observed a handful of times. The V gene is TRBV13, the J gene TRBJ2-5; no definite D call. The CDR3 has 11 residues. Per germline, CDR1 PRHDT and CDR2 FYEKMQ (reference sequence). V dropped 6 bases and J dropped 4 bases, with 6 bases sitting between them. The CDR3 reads CASRFRETQYF. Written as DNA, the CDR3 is TGTGCCAGCAGGTTTAGAGAGACCCAGTACTTC.

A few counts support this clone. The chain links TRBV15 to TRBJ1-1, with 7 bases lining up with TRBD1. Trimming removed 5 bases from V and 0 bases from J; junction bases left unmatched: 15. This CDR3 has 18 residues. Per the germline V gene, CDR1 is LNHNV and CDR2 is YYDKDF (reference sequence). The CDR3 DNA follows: TGTGCCACCAGCGGATATTCCGGGACAGTGGTGATGAACACTGAAGCTTTCTTT. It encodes CATSGYSGTVVMNTEAFF.

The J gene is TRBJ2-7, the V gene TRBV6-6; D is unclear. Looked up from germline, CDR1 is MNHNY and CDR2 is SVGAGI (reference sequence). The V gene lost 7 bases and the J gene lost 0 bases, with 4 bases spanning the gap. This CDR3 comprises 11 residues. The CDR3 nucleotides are TGTGCCAGCACGAACTCCTACGAGCAGTACTTC. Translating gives CASTNSYEQYF.

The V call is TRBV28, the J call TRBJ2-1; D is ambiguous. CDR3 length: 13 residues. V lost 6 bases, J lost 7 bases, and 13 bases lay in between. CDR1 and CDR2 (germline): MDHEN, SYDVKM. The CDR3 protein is CASSSPSRNEQFF. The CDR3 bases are TGTGCCAGCAGCTCCCCGTCCCGAAATGAGCAGTTCTTC.

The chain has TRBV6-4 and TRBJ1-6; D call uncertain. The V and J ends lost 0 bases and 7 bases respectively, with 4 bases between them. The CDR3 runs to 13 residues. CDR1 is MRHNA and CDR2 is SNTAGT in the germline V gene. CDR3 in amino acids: CASSDSDNSPLHF. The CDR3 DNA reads TGTGCCAGCAGTGACTCGGACAATTCACCCCTCCACTTT.

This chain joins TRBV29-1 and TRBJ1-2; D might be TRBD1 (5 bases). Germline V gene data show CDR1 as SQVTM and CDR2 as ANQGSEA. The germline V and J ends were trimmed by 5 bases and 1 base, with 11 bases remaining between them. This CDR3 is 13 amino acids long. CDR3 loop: CSVPEGDNYGYTF. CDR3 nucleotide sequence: TGCAGCGTTCCGGAAGGGGATAACTATGGCTACACCTTC.

The CDR3 region is CASSARDRGQGTEAFF. The CDR3 DNA follows: TGTGCCAGCAGCGCCCGGGACAGGGGGCAGGGCACTGAAGCTTTCTTT. V is TRBV11-2 and J is TRBJ1-1, with 12 nucleotides matching TRBD1. Losses at the gene ends were 5 bases for V and 4 bases for J; bases not matched to a gene: 8. Germline-derived CDR1 and CDR2 are SGHAT and FQNNGV. This CDR3 has 16 amino acids. The complete variable domain, with remaining parts taken from reference TRBV11-2 and TRBJ1-1, reads EAGVAQSPRYKIIEKRQSVAFWCNPISGHATLYWYQQILGQGPKLLIQFQNNGVVDDSQLPKDRFSAERLKGVDSTLKIQPAKLEDSAVYLCASSARDRGQGTEAFFGQGTRLTVV.

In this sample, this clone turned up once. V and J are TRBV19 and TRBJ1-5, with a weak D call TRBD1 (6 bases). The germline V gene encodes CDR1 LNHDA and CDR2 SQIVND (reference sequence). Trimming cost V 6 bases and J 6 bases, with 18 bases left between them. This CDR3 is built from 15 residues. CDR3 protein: CASSPRGEHRQPQHF. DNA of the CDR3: TGTGCCAGTAGCCCTAGGGGGGAGCATCGTCAGCCCCAGCATTTT.

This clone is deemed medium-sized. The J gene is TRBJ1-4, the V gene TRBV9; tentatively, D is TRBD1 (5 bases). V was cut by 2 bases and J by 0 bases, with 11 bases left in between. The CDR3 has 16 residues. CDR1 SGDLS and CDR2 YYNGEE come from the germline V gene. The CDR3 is CASSVRTPSTNEKLFF. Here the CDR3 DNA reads TGTGCCAGCAGCGTTCGGACACCTTCAACTAATGAAAAACTGTTTTTT.

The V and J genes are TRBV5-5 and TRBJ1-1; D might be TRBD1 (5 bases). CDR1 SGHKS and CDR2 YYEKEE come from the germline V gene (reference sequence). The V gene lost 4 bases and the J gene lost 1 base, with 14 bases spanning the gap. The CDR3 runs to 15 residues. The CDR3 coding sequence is TGTGCCAGCAGCCCATCGGGACTTTCGAACACTGAAGCTTTCTTT. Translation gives CASSPSGLSNTEAFF.

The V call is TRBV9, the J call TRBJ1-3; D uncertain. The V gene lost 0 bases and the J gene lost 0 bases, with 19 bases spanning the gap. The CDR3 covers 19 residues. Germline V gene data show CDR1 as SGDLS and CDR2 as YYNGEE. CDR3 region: CASSVARVEGRSSGNTIYF. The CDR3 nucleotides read TGTGCCAGCAGCGTAGCCCGGGTGGAAGGACGGTCCTCTGGAAACACCATATATTTT.

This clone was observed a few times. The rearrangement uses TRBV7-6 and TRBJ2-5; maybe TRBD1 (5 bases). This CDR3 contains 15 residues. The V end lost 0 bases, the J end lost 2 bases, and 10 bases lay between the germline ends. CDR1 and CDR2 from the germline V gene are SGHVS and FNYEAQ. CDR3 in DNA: TGTGCCAGCAGCTTAGCGCTCAGGGTACAAGAGACCCAGTACTTC. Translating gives CASSLALRVQETQYF. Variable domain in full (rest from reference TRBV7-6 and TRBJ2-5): GAGVSQSPRYKVTKRGQDVALRCDPISGHVSLYWYRQALGQGPEFLTYFNYEAQQDKSGLPNDRFSAERPEGSISTLTIQRTEQRDSAMYRCASSLALRVQETQYFGPGTRLLVL.

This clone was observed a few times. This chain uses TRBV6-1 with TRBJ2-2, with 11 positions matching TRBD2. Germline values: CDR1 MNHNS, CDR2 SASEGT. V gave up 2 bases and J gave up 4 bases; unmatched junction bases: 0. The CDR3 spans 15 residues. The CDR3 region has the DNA TGTGCCAGCAGTGAACTAGCGGGGGGCACCGGGGAGCTGTTTTTT. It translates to CASSELAGGTGELFF.

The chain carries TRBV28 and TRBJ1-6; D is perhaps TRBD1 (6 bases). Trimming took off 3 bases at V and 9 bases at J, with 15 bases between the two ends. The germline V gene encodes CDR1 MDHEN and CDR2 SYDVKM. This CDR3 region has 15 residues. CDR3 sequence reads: CASSFRDTRISPLHF. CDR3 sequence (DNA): TGTGCCAGCAGTTTTAGGGACACCCGAATTTCACCCCTCCACTTT.

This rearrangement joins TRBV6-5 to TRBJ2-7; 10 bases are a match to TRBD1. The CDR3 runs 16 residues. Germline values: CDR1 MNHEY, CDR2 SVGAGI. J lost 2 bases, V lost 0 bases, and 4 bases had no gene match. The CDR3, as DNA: TGTGCCAGCAGTTACTCGCCGGGACAGGGGCCCTACGAGCAGTACTTC. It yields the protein CASSYSPGQGPYEQYF.

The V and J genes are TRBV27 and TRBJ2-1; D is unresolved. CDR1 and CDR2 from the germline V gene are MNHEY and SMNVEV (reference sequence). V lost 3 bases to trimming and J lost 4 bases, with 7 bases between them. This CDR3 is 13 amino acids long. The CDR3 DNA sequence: TGTGCCAGCAGTTTCCAAGCGTACAATGAGCAGTTCTTC. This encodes CASSFQAYNEQFF.

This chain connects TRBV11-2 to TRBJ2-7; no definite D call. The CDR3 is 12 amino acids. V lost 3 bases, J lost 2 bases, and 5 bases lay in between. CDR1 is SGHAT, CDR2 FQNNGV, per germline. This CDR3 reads CASSFITYEQYF. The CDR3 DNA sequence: TGTGCCAGCAGCTTTATAACCTACGAGCAGTACTTC.